The 30 T cell receptor beta chains below come from one sample, sequenced in a study of cytomegalovirus exposure and HLA in healthy donors. This PCR relied on a set of 60 Vbeta primers and 13 Jbeta primers. The table came from immunoSEQ multiplex PCR; TCRdb's copy has only in-frame clones and leaves some out. The top ten hold approximately 4% of the sample, which has 100,000 to 150,000 clones, 80% seen once. The sequencing sample was made of PBMCs. These receptors were collected from a woman between 35 and 50 years old in good health and CMV-seronegative.

This sequence joins TRBV5-1 and TRBJ1-1; a possible D gene is TRBD1 (5 bases). Germline V gene data show CDR1 as SGHRS and CDR2 as YFSETQ. CDR3 length equals 13 residues. V was shortened by 4 bases and J by 5 bases, with 12 bases between the two germline ends. The CDR3 is CASSVGGGTEAFF. The CDR3 DNA sequence: TGCGCCAGCAGCGTGGGTGGGGGGACTGAAGCTTTCTTT.

This clone was seen a handful of times. The V gene is TRBV11-2, the J gene TRBJ2-1, with D possibly being TRBD1 (6 bases). The germline V gene has CDR1 SGHAT and CDR2 FQNNGV. The CDR3 totals 13 residues. Trimming stripped 4 bases from V and 10 bases from J, with 14 bases between. DNA of the CDR3: TGTGCCAGCAGCTCCAACAGGGATGGGGAGCAGTTCTTC. It encodes CASSSNRDGEQFF.

This clone has only one observation. The rearrangement uses TRBV2 and TRBJ2-7, with D possibly TRBD1 on 5 matching bases. V was pared by 2 bases and J by 6 bases, with 11 bases between. CDR1 is SNHLY, CDR2 FYNNEI, per germline. The length of the CDR3 is 13 residues. CDR3 in DNA: TGTGCCAGCAGTGAAAGGCAGGGTTCCGAGCAGTACTTC. It yields the protein CASSERQGSEQYF.

The sample holds one count of this clone. The V and J genes are TRBV7-9 and TRBJ2-1; D possibly corresponds to TRBD2 (5 bases). This CDR3 contains 12 residues. V dropped 4 bases and J dropped 7 bases, with 8 bases sitting between them. The germline V gene has CDR1 SEHNR and CDR2 FQNEAQ (reference sequence). The CDR3 sequence is CASSYWENEQFF. Written as DNA, the CDR3 is TGTGCCAGCAGCTACTGGGAGAATGAGCAGTTCTTC.

This clone was counted between two and nine times. Other DNA variants within this sample encode the same CDR3. The genes are TRBV19 and TRBJ1-5; the D is unclear. Germline V gene data show CDR1 as LNHDA and CDR2 as SQIVND (reference sequence). This CDR3 contains 13 residues. V gave up 5 bases and J gave up 0 bases, with 5 bases separating them. In DNA, the CDR3 is TGTGCCAGTAGTCCCTATAGCAATCAGCCCCAGCATTTT. This codes for CASSPYSNQPQHF.

V usage is TRBV28 and J usage is TRBJ1-2, with 8 bases aligning to TRBD1. Germline-derived CDR1 and CDR2 are MDHEN and SYDVKM. The CDR3 runs 14 residues. With V trimmed by 8 bases and J by 4 bases, 9 bases remained unmatched. Here the CDR3 DNA reads TGTGCCAGCGAGGACCGGGGACAGGCCTATGGCTACACCTTC. It encodes CASEDRGQAYGYTF.

V is TRBV2 and J is TRBJ2-2; D remains unclear. The CDR3 sequence is 15 residues long. The germline V gene encodes CDR1 SNHLY and CDR2 FYNNEI. The V and J ends lost 6 bases and 4 bases respectively, with 15 bases between them. The CDR3 loop reads CASRAVNGRTGELFF. In DNA, the CDR3 is TGTGCCAGCAGGGCAGTAAATGGGCGCACCGGGGAGCTGTTTTTT.

This clone came up once. V is TRBV28 and J is TRBJ1-1, with 8 bases matching TRBD1. This CDR3 has 14 amino acids. Germline CDR1 is MDHEN and CDR2 is SYDVKM. After removal of 5 bases from V and 1 base from J, the junction contained 3 bases not matched to a gene. Here the CDR3 DNA reads TGTGCCAGCAGTGTCCAGGGGGCGAACACTGAAGCTTTCTTT. This encodes CASSVQGANTEAFF. The complete variable domain, with remaining parts taken from reference TRBV28 and TRBJ1-1, reads DVKVTQSSRYLVKRTGEKVFLECVQDMDHENMFWYRQDPGLGLRLIYFSYDVKMKEKGDIPEGYSVSREKKERFSLILESASTNQTSMYLCASSVQGANTEAFFGQGTRLTVV.

This chain links TRBV4-1 with TRBJ2-5; D may be TRBD2 (5 bases). Per the germline V gene, CDR1 is MGHRA and CDR2 is YSYEKL. The V end was cut by 2 bases, the J end by 2 bases, with 15 bases between. This CDR3 comprises 16 residues. This CDR3 reads CASSQFWASPQETQYF. CDR3 nucleotides: TGCGCCAGCAGCCAATTTTGGGCTAGCCCACAAGAGACCCAGTACTTC.

The CDR3 loop is CASSIETGQGVQPQHF. As DNA, the CDR3 is TGTGCCAGTAGTATCGAGACGGGACAGGGCGTACAGCCCCAGCATTTT. The chain has TRBV19 and TRBJ1-5; 9 bases are a match to TRBD1. This CDR3 is built from 16 residues. CDR1 LNHDA and CDR2 SQIVND come from the germline V gene (reference sequence). J lost 7 bases, V lost 3 bases, and 10 bases had no gene match. The full variable domain, in which reference TRBV19 and TRBJ1-5 provide the parts outside the CDR3, is DGGITQSPKYLFRKEGQNVTLSCEQNLNHDAMYWYRQDPGQGLRLIYYSQIVNDFQKGDIAEGYSVSREKKESFPLTVTSAQKNPTAFYLCASSIETGQGVQPQHFGDGTRLSIL.

As regards this clone: Its ends do not fully match the called genes, so a read error is possible. In nucleotides, the CDR3 is TGTTCCAGCAGCTTCGACAGCGCAACTAATGAAAAACTGTTTTTT. Protein product: CSSSFDSATNEKLFF. The chain links TRBV7-9 to TRBJ1-4, with D tentatively TRBD1 (5 bases). CDR3 length: 15 amino acids. Germline assignment: CDR1 SEHNR and CDR2 FQNEAQ (reference sequence).

The rearrangement links TRBV5-1 to TRBJ2-2, with a weak D call TRBD2 (6 bases). The germline V gene has CDR1 SGHRS and CDR2 YFSETQ. The CDR3 runs 15 residues. V was cut by 2 bases and J by 4 bases, with 12 bases left in between. The CDR3 DNA is TGCGCCAGCAGCTTCTGGCGGGACCTCACCGGGGAGCTGTTTTTT. It translates to CASSFWRDLTGELFF.

The chain uses TRBV28 and TRBJ1-1; D perhaps matches TRBD1 (5 bases). This CDR3 has 15 amino acids. Germline loops: CDR1 MDHEN, CDR2 SYDVKM. The germline V and J ends were trimmed by 4 bases and 2 bases, with 14 bases remaining between them. The CDR3: CASSSPGGGNTEAFF. For the CDR3, the DNA is TGTGCCAGCAGTTCCCCTGGGGGGGGAAACACTGAAGCTTTCTTT.

The chain is built from TRBV6-6 and TRBJ1-5, with TRBD1 matching 8 bases. This CDR3 contains 14 residues. Germline CDR1 reads MNHNY; CDR2 reads SVGAGI (reference sequence). V lost 7 bases to trimming and J lost 6 bases; unmatched junction nucleotides: 8. CDR3 DNA sequence: TGTGCCAGCAACAAAGGACAGGGTGGTCAGCCCCAGCATTTT. Protein product: CASNKGQGGQPQHF.

This chain links TRBV7-8 with TRBJ2-2; TRBD1 is a possible D gene (6 bases). V shed 6 bases and J shed 6 bases, with 17 bases lying between them. Germline CDR1 reads SGHVS; CDR2 reads FQNEAQ. This CDR3 spans 15 amino acids. CDR3 amino acids: CASRLRDKVSGELFF. CDR3 nucleotides: TGTGCCAGCAGGCTCCGGGACAAGGTGTCCGGGGAGCTGTTTTTT. Full variable domain (missing parts from reference TRBV7-8 and TRBJ2-2): GAGVSQSPRYKVAKRGQDVALRCDPISGHVSLFWYQQALGQGPEFLTYFQNEAQLDKSGLPSDRFFAERPEGSVSTLKIQRTQQEDSAVYLCASRLRDKVSGELFFGEGSRLTVL.

The chain recombines TRBV19 with TRBJ1-2, with 10 positions matching TRBD1. The CDR3 runs to 14 residues. CDR1 is LNHDA, CDR2 SQIVND, per germline (reference sequence). The V segment lost 7 bases and the J segment 5 bases; nucleotides outside the gene matches: 7. This chain's CDR3 is CASTIGQGEYGYTF. CDR3 in DNA: TGTGCCAGTACAATCGGACAGGGGGAGTATGGCTACACCTTC.

This chain uses TRBV7-9 with TRBJ2-1, with 8 bases aligning to TRBD2. This CDR3 region has 15 residues. The V gene end was trimmed by 5 bases and the J gene end by 8 bases; junction bases not matched to a gene: 11. CDR1 is SEHNR, CDR2 FQNEAQ, per germline (reference sequence). Here the CDR3 DNA reads TGTGCCAGCAGCCAATCAGCGGGAGTGGTTGATGAGCAGTTCTTC. Residues: CASSQSAGVVDEQFF.

This rearrangement joins TRBV25-1 to TRBJ1-1, with TRBD1 matching over 9 bases. Germline V lookup: CDR1 MGHDK, CDR2 SYGVNS. Germline trimming cut 8 bases from V and 3 bases from J; bases unmatched to any gene: 4. There are 13 residues in the CDR3. The CDR3 nucleotides read TGTGCCAGCCAGGGACAGGGTCACACTGAAGCTTTCTTT. Translated: CASQGQGHTEAFF.

J is TRBJ1-1 and V is TRBV2; TRBD1 matches 7 bases. The CDR3 contains 16 residues. V was clipped by 3 bases and J by 1 base; unmatched bases: 8. In germline, CDR1 is SNHLY, CDR2 FYNNEI. The chain's CDR3 is CASSDIGGRGNTEAFF. The DNA of the CDR3 is TGTGCCAGCAGTGACATAGGGGGCCGGGGGAACACTGAAGCTTTCTTT.

The chain combines TRBV5-6 with TRBJ2-2; D is undetermined. Judging by the DNA end, TRBJ1-1 fits better; the J call may be wrong. CDR1 is SGHDT, CDR2 YYEEEE, per germline. CDR3 length: 13 residues. Here the CDR3 reads CASSPRVNTEAFF. The CDR3, as DNA: TGTGCCAGCAGCCCGAGGGTGAACACTGAAGCTTTCTTT.

This chain uses TRBV5-1 with TRBJ1-6, with a tentative D call TRBD1 (6 bases). CDR3 size: 16 residues. The V gene's germline CDR1 is SGHRS and CDR2 YFSETQ. Trimming took off 7 bases at V and 5 bases at J, with 19 bases between the two ends. The CDR3 nucleotides read TGCGCCAGCGGCCTTGGGGACTACAGGGATAATTCACCCCTCCACTTT. This codes for CASGLGDYRDNSPLHF.

The rearrangement joins TRBV7-6 to TRBJ2-5; TRBD1 might be the D (5 bases). The CDR3 consists of 15 residues. V shed 1 base and J shed 5 bases, with 14 bases lying between them. Germline lookup yields CDR1 SGHVS and CDR2 FNYEAQ. The CDR3 nucleotides read TGTGCCAGCAGCTTAGGGGCGGACATCTGGGAGACCCAGTACTTC. Residues: CASSLGADIWETQYF.

The CDR3 DNA is TGTGCCAGCAGTTACGTGGTAGCGGGAGGGGAATACGAGCAGTACTTC. Amino acid sequence: CASSYVVAGGEYEQYF. The rearrangement links TRBV6-5 to TRBJ2-7, with TRBD2 matching 11 bases. CDR3 length: 16 amino acids. V trimming: 2 bases; J trimming: 4 bases; junction bases outside the gene matches: 7. Germline V CDR1 and CDR2: MNHEY, SVGAGI.

The genes are TRBV10-2 and TRBJ1-1; TRBD1 aligns across 9 bases. This CDR3 spans 14 amino acids. V lost 6 bases, J lost 5 bases, and 7 bases stayed unmatched. CDR1 is WSHSY and CDR2 is SAAADI in the germline V gene. CDR3 nucleotide sequence: TGCGCCAGCAGACGACAGGGGGGTAGTACTGAAGCTTTCTTT. This sequence encodes CASRRQGGSTEAFF.

This clone appeared a single time. The chain combines TRBV19 with TRBJ1-2; unclear D gene. The V gene's germline CDR1 is LNHDA and CDR2 SQIVND (reference sequence). V lost 9 bases and J 6 bases, leaving 14 bases between the germline ends. This CDR3 comprises 12 residues. As DNA, the CDR3 is TGTGCCAGCAATCGGGGAAGCCATGGCTACACCTTC. Translating it yields CASNRGSHGYTF.

The gene calls are TRBV6-5 and TRBJ2-5, with 10 nucleotides matching TRBD1. CDR1 and CDR2 from the germline V gene are MNHEY and SVGAGI. The CDR3 runs 15 residues. After removal of 2 bases from V and 9 bases from J, the junction contained 9 bases not matched to a gene. CDR3 coding DNA: TGTGCCAGCAGTTACGGGGCGGACAGGGGGAAGGCCCAGTACTTC. This codes for CASSYGADRGKAQYF.

The chain carries TRBV19 and TRBJ2-1; D possibly corresponds to TRBD2 (7 bases). The CDR3 consists of 13 residues. Trimming removed 6 bases from V and 6 bases from J, with 12 bases in between. Looked up from germline, CDR1 is LNHDA and CDR2 is SQIVND (reference sequence). The chain's CDR3 is CASRRGGRNEQFF. The CDR3, as DNA: TGTGCCAGTAGGAGGGGGGGACGCAATGAGCAGTTCTTC.

The chain carries TRBV4-2 and TRBJ1-4; 10 positions match TRBD1. The CDR3 consists of 19 residues. Germline CDR1 is LGHNA and CDR2 is YNFKEQ. The V segment lost 3 bases and the J segment 3 bases; nucleotides outside the gene matches: 13. For the CDR3, the DNA is TGTGCCAGCAGCCAGTGGGGTTCGGGACAGGGGAGGGCTAATGAAAAACTGTTTTTT. Its protein is CASSQWGSGQGRANEKLFF.

V is TRBV5-4 and J is TRBJ2-5; tentatively, D is TRBD1 (5 bases). The germline V and J ends were trimmed by 7 bases and 1 base, with 11 bases remaining between them. The V gene's germline CDR1 is SGHNT and CDR2 YYREEE (reference sequence). The CDR3 spans 13 residues. The CDR3 coding sequence is TGTGCCAGCCGAGTGCAGGGCCAAGAGACCCAGTACTTC. The encoded protein is CASRVQGQETQYF.

The J gene is TRBJ1-1, the V gene TRBV7-2; D ambiguous. Trimming left V 5 bases short and J 6 bases short, with 10 bases between. Germline CDR1 reads SGHTA; CDR2 reads FQGNSA. The CDR3 contains 12 residues. CDR3 DNA: TGTGCCAGCAGCCTGAGGGTGGCTGAAGCTTTCTTT. This sequence encodes CASSLRVAEAFF.